These T cell receptor beta chains were read from a single sample in a study of cytomegalovirus exposure and HLA in healthy donors. The assay was immunoSEQ multiplex PCR, and TCRdb's table has in-frame clones only and misses some. The sample includes around 180,000 clones, about 80% of them seen just once. Sequencing was done on a sample of PBMCs. All receptors come from a woman aged 40 to 50 in good health and CMV-seronegative. Both conserved end residues are part of each CDR3. Each record gives: J gene, D gene, clone size, V gene, CDR3 DNA, CDR3 protein. A D gene is named only where the DNA matches it firmly. Clone size is given for some rows only: seen once, a few or many times, or a class if the clone is expanded.

J: TRBJ2-7; D: TRBD2; size: .; V: TRBV7-9; DNA: TGTGCCAGCAGCTTGGCCGGACTAGCGGGAGGTCGGGAGCAGTACTTC; CDR3: CASSLAGLAGGREQYF
J: TRBJ1-2; D: TRBD1; size: .; V: TRBV11-1; DNA: TGTGCCAGCAGCGCACAGGGGGTAGACTATGGCTACACCTTC; CDR3: CASSAQGVDYGYTF
J: TRBJ2-2; D: .; size: .; V: TRBV7-8; DNA: TGTGCCAGCAGCTTAGCGCAGGGTCTGGCCGGGGAGCTGTTTTTT; CDR3: CASSLAQGLAGELFF
J: TRBJ1-1; D: .; size: .; V: TRBV18; DNA: TGTGCCAGCGCCGCAGGAATGGACACTGAAGCTTTCTTT; CDR3: CASAAGMDTEAFF
J: TRBJ2-1; D: TRBD2; size: .; V: TRBV5-1; DNA: TGCGCCAGCAGCACTATTCTAGCGGGAGGGAGGAATGAGCAGTTCTTC; CDR3: CASSTILAGGRNEQFF
J: TRBJ1-1; D: TRBD1; size: .; V: TRBV30; DNA: TGTGCCTGGGGGGCGGGACAGGGAACTGAAGCTTTCTTT; CDR3: CAWGAGQGTEAFF
J: TRBJ1-1; D: TRBD1; size: .; V: TRBV6-4; DNA: TGTGCCAGCAGACGAACAGGGGAGACTGAAGCTTTCTTT; CDR3: CASRRTGETEAFF
J: TRBJ2-7; D: TRBD1; size: .; V: TRBV30; DNA: TGTGCCTGGACCCGGACAGGGTACCGCGAGCAGTACTTC; CDR3: CAWTRTGYREQYF
J: TRBJ1-2; D: TRBD1; size: .; V: TRBV19; DNA: TGTGCCAGTAGCGGACAGGGGCCGTCTATTTATGGCTACACCTTC; CDR3: CASSGQGPSIYGYTF
J: TRBJ2-3; D: .; size: .; V: TRBV7-9; DNA: TGTGCCAGCAGCTTACAGGGGTTTCGCACAGATACGCAGTATTTT; CDR3: CASSLQGFRTDTQYF
J: TRBJ2-5; D: .; size: .; V: TRBV7-3; DNA: TGTGCCAGCAGCTTACGGTACCAAGAGACCCAGTACTTC; CDR3: CASSLRYQETQYF
J: TRBJ2-3; D: .; size: .; V: TRBV6-5; DNA: TGTGCCAGCAGTAAACGGGGAACAGATACGCAGTATTTT; CDR3: CASSKRGTDTQYF
J: TRBJ1-6; D: .; size: once; V: TRBV19; DNA: TGTGCCAGTAGTATAGCCACGAGCTCCTATAATTCACCCCTCCACTTT; CDR3: CASSIATSSYNSPLHF
J: TRBJ2-1; D: TRBD2; size: .; V: TRBV9; DNA: TGTGCCAGCAGCGTAGCTCAAGGGACTAGCGGGCGGAATGAGCAGTTCTTC; CDR3: CASSVAQGTSGRNEQFF
J: TRBJ1-2; D: TRBD1; size: .; V: TRBV4-3; DNA: TGCGCCAGCAGCCAAGTTGGACAGGGTCGTTGGGGCTACACCTTC; CDR3: CASSQVGQGRWGYTF
J: TRBJ1-4; D: TRBD1; size: .; V: TRBV5-1; DNA: TGCGCCAGCAGCTTGGGTGGACAGGGGAACTTGGCAACTAATGAAAAACTGTTTTTT; CDR3: CASSLGGQGNLATNEKLFF
J: TRBJ2-7; D: TRBD2; size: .; V: TRBV10-3; DNA: TGTGCCATCAGTGACACTAAGTCAACTAGCGGAGGAGGTAGCTCCTACGAGCAGTACTTC; CDR3: CAISDTKSTSGGGSSYEQYF
J: TRBJ1-5; D: .; size: .; V: TRBV2; DNA: TGTGCCAGCAGTCAACAGGGTAGCAATCAGCCCCAGCATTTT; CDR3: CASSQQGSNQPQHF